Each of the 11 T cell receptor beta chains below was sequenced from the same sample in a study of shared clonotypes between healthy human individuals. Measured with immunoSEQ multiplex PCR; TCRdb has only the in-frame clones, and not every one. The sample holds a few million clones, 85% to 95% seen once. The sequenced sample consisted of naive CD4+ T cells from PBMCs. The subset here: CD45RA+ positively selected. The receptors shown here come from a man between 18 and 35 years old in good health. Some clones in this sample may be carry-over from other donors' samples.

V and J are TRBV7-2 and TRBJ2-2, with unresolved D. Between the trimmed V and J ends, which lost 2 bases and 5 bases, there was a span of 6 bases. This CDR3 contains 13 residues. Germline CDR1 SGHTA, CDR2 FQGNSA. CDR3 amino acids: CASSLIRTGELFF. CDR3 nucleotides: TGTGCCAGCAGCTTAATACGGACCGGGGAGCTGTTTTTT.

Here the CDR3 DNA reads TGTGCCAGTAGCCGGGACAGGGGGCTGGGGAGAGATACGCAGTATTTT. Protein: CASSRDRGLGRDTQYF. This chain links TRBV19 with TRBJ2-3; 12 nucleotides align to TRBD1. The CDR3 spans 16 residues. Germline V gene sequence: CDR1 LNHDA, CDR2 SQIVND (reference sequence). V trimming: 6 bases; J trimming: 5 bases; junction bases outside the gene matches: 9. Full variable domain (rest looked up from reference TRBV19 and TRBJ2-3): DGGITQSPKYLFRKEGQNVTLSCEQNLNHDAMYWYRQDPGQGLRLIYYSQIVNDFQKGDIAEGYSVSREKKESFPLTVTSAQKNPTAFYLCASSRDRGLGRDTQYFGPGTRLTVL.

Notes on this clone: At the DNA level, this CDR3 is encoded by other sequences in the same sample as well. This sequence joins TRBV5-1 and TRBJ2-6; unclear D gene. Germline lookup yields CDR1 SGHRS and CDR2 YFSETQ. The CDR3 runs to 15 residues. The V and J ends lost 4 bases and 0 bases respectively, with 8 bases between them. This chain's CDR3 is CASSPWGSGANVLTF. DNA for the CDR3: TGCGCCAGCAGCCCCTGGGGCTCTGGGGCCAACGTCCTGACTTTC.

This chain uses TRBV5-6 with TRBJ2-7; 9 bases fit TRBD2. The V segment lost 2 bases and the J segment 4 bases; nucleotides outside the gene matches: 7. The CDR3 consists of 15 residues. Germline lookup yields CDR1 SGHDT and CDR2 YYEEEE. The chain's CDR3 is CASSFYVAGDYEQYF. In DNA, the CDR3 is TGTGCCAGCAGCTTCTATGTAGCGGGAGATTACGAGCAGTACTTC. Full variable domain (missing parts from reference TRBV5-6 and TRBJ2-7): DAGVTQSPTHLIKTRGQQVTLRCSPKSGHDTVSWYQQALGQGPQFIFQYYEEEERQRGNFPDRFSGHQFPNYSSELNVNALLLGDSALYLCASSFYVAGDYEQYFGPGTRLTVT.

The sample holds one count of this clone. V usage is TRBV19 and J usage is TRBJ2-7, with 10 bases fitting TRBD2. The V segment lost 5 bases and the J segment 2 bases; nucleotides outside the gene matches: 6. Looked up from germline, CDR1 is LNHDA and CDR2 is SQIVND (reference sequence). The CDR3 loop spans 15 amino acids. As DNA, the CDR3 is TGTGCCAGTAGTCTCTACACTAGCGGGGCCTACGAGCAGTACTTC. It translates to CASSLYTSGAYEQYF.

The sample holds a few counts of this clone. The CDR3 nucleotides read TGTGCCAGTAGTTGGGGGACTAGCGACACCGGGGAGCTGTTTTTT. Protein product: CASSWGTSDTGELFF. The rearrangement joins TRBV19 to TRBJ2-2; 10 nucleotides align to TRBD2. From germline, CDR1 is LNHDA and CDR2 SQIVND (reference sequence). V shed 5 bases, J shed 3 bases, and the junction held 3 bases outside the gene matches. This CDR3 spans 15 amino acids. Full variable domain (missing parts from reference TRBV19 and TRBJ2-2): DGGITQSPKYLFRKEGQNVTLSCEQNLNHDAMYWYRQDPGQGLRLIYYSQIVNDFQKGDIAEGYSVSREKKESFPLTVTSAQKNPTAFYLCASSWGTSDTGELFFGEGSRLTVL.

J is TRBJ1-2 and V is TRBV6-5; 9 nucleotides align to TRBD1. Germline V gives CDR1 MNHEY, CDR2 SVGAGI. The CDR3 is 15 amino acids. V shed 6 bases, J shed 2 bases, and the junction held 7 bases outside the gene matches. The DNA of the CDR3 is TGTGCCAGCAGACCCTACAGGGGGCCAAACTATGGCTACACCTTC. It is translated as CASRPYRGPNYGYTF.

The rearrangement links TRBV2 to TRBJ2-6; the D is unclear. This CDR3 spans 16 amino acids. V lost 8 bases and J lost 0, with 14 bases in between. Germline values: CDR1 SNHLY, CDR2 FYNNEI. The CDR3 DNA sequence: TGTGCCAGCCAAAGGACGGCTCTCTCTGGGGCCAACGTCCTGACTTTC. It is translated as CASQRTALSGANVLTF.

The chain combines TRBV7-8 with TRBJ1-2, with no clear D. Per germline, CDR1 SGHVS and CDR2 FQNEAQ. This CDR3 region has 19 residues. The V end was cut by 3 bases, the J end by 0 bases, with 23 bases between. The CDR3 loop reads CASSLGAPVSPRANYGYTF. The CDR3 region has the DNA TGTGCCAGCAGCTTGGGTGCGCCGGTGAGCCCCCGAGCTAACTATGGCTACACCTTC.

The chain links TRBV7-9 to TRBJ1-1; D unclear. CDR3 length: 13 amino acids. Looked up from germline, CDR1 is SEHNR and CDR2 is FQNEAQ (reference sequence). V was clipped by 10 bases and J by 4 bases, with 16 bases between them. The CDR3 protein is CATMATRATEAFF. The CDR3 nucleotides are TGTGCCACAATGGCAACGAGGGCCACTGAAGCTTTCTTT.

The chain joins TRBV12-1 to TRBJ1-5. TRBV12-1 corresponds to a pseudogene. The length of the CDR3 is 16 residues. The CDR3 region has the DNA TGTGCCAGCAGCTTTGCAGGTGGGGGGGGCAATCAGCCCCAGCATTTT. Its protein is CASSFAGGGGNQPQHF.